This TCR beta chain was recorded in a study of CD8 T cells in Susac syndrome. Whole-study findings and limits: Individuals included in the TCR sequencing and HLA analysis were acknowledged by the study to be relatively few in number.

This CDR3 has 14 amino acids. Trimming took 9 bases from V and 1 from J; bases not matched to a gene: 2. Germline V gives CDR1 SNHLY, CDR2 FYNNEI. Concerning this clonotype: Its target is unknown.

Both CD4+ and CD8+ T cells were negatively isolated, and TEMRA cells underwent FACS enrichment. An input of roughly 0.45 to 1 ug of RNA was subjected to reverse transcription using random hexamers. Amplification of TCR beta CDR3 spanned 54 Vbeta and 13 Jbeta via immunoSEQ multiplex PCR. TCRdb redid the calling of the immunoSEQ multiplex PCR reads with MiXCR, one entry per CDR3 protein. The top ten hold roughly 0.096% of the sample, which has some 99,000 distinct CDR3 sequences, around 97% seen once. The source is a human donor in good health. The chain carries TRBV2 and TRBJ2-2, with TRBD2 matching over 10 bases. The sample consisted of CD4+ T cells from PBMCs. The CDR3: CASRTSGNTGELFF. The CDR3 bases are TGTGCCAGTCGGACTAGCGGGAACACCGGGGAGCTGTTTTTT.